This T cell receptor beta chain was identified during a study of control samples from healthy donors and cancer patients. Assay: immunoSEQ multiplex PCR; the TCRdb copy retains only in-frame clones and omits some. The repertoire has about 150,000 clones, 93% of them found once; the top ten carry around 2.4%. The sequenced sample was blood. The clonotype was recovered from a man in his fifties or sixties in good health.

CDR3 sequence (DNA): TGCGCCAGCAGCCTGGTCGTCGACAGGGGGCTTACTGGGGCCAACGTCCTGACTTTC. Amino acid sequence: CASSLVVDRGLTGANVLTF. V is TRBV4-1 and J is TRBJ2-6, with 10 positions matching TRBD1. CDR3 length: 19 residues. Trimming removed 4 bases from V and 2 bases from J; junction bases left unmatched: 11. CDR1 and CDR2 from the germline V gene are MGHRA and YSYEKL.